This TCR beta chain was obtained from a study of cytomegalovirus exposure and HLA in healthy donors. Study-wide points: More clonal expansion characterized HLA-associated TCR beta chains than equally common others in a later analysis. In a later analysis, TCR association rates varied by HLA locus: DRB1 most, HLA-C fewest.

The PCR employed 60 Vbeta primers together with 13 Jbeta primers. In the source study's methods: Unique TCR beta chains totaled roughly 80 million in a later count, with around 11 million of them shared. Assay used: immunoSEQ multiplex PCR; TCRdb lists only in-frame clones, some missing. V and J calls and clone size are those listed in that table; D and trimming were worked out from the DNA. The sample holds around 150,000 clones, around 76% seen once. Participants comprised healthy donors of bone marrow. Of note for this clone: Its antigen is not known.

V was pared by 8 bases and J by 4 bases, with 10 bases of the junction left unmatched. The CDR3 contains 15 residues. Germline CDR1 is MDHEN and CDR2 is SYDVKM. The chain is built from TRBV28 and TRBJ2-1; 8 bases are shared with TRBD2. The specimen was PBMCs. The TCR was taken from a girl between 10 and 17 years old in good health and CMV-seropositive. CDR3 region: CASGTTGGRYNEQFF. CDR3 coding DNA: TGTGCCAGCGGGACGACGGGGGGGCGTTACAATGAGCAGTTCTTC.